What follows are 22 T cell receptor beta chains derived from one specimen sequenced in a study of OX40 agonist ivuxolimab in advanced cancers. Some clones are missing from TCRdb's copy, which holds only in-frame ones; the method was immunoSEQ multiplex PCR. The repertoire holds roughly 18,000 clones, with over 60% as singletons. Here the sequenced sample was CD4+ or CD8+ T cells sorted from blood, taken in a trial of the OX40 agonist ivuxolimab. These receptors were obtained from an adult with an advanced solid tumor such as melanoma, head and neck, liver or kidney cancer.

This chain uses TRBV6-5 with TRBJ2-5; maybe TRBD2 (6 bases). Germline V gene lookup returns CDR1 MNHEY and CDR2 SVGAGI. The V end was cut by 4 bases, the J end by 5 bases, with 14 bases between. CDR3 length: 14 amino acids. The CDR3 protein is CASSSDGGWETQYF. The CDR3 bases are TGTGCCAGCAGTTCTGACGGGGGTTGGGAGACCCAGTACTTC.

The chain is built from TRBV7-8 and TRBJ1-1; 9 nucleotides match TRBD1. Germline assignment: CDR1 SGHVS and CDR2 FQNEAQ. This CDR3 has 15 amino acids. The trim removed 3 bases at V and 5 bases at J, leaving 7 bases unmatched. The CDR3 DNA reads TGTGCCAGCAGCTTGACAGGGGGAGAAGGGACTGAAGCTTTCTTT. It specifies CASSLTGGEGTEAFF.

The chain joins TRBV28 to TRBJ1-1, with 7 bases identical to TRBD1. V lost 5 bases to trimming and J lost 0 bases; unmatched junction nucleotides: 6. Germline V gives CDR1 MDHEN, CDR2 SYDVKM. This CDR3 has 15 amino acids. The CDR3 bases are TGTGCCAGCAGTCTCTCACAGGGGCTGAACACTGAAGCTTTCTTT. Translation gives CASSLSQGLNTEAFF.

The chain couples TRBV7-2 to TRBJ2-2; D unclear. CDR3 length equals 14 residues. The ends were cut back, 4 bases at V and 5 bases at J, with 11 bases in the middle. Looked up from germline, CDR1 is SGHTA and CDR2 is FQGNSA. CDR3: CASSYSLGTGELFF. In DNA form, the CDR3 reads TGTGCCAGCAGCTATAGCCTGGGAACCGGGGAGCTGTTTTTT.

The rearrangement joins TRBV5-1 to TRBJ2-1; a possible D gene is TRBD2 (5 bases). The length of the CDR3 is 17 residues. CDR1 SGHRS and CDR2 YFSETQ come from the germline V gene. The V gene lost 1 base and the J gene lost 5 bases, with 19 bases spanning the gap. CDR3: CASSLRLGRVDDNEQFF. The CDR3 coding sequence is TGCGCCAGCAGCTTGAGGTTAGGGCGGGTGGATGACAATGAGCAGTTCTTC.

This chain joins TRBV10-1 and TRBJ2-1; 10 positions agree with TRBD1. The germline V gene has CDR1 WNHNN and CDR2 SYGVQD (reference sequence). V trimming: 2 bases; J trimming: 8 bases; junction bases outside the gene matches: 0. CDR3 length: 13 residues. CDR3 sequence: CASSEGTGDEQFF. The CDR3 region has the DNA TGCGCCAGCAGTGAGGGGACAGGGGATGAGCAGTTCTTC.

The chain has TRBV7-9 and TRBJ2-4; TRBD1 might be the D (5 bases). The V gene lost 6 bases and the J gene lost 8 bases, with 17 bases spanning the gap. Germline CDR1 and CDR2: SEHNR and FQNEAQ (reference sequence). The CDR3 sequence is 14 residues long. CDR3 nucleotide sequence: TGTGCCAGCAGTCCCTACAGGACGACGGACATTCAGTACTTC. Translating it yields CASSPYRTTDIQYF.

The CDR3 is CASSLGDHYEQYF. CDR3 coding DNA: TGTGCCAGCAGCTTAGGGGACCACTACGAGCAGTACTTC. The chain couples TRBV7-2 to TRBJ2-5; D possibly uses TRBD1 or TRBD2 (5 bases each). The J call may be incorrect, as the DNA end agrees better with TRBJ2-7. In germline, CDR1 is SGHTA, CDR2 FQGNSA. The CDR3 has 13 amino acids.

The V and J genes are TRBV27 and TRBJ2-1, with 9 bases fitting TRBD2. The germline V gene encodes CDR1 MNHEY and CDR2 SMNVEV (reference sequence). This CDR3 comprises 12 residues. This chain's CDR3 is CATTSGHNEQFF. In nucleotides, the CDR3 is TGTGCGACGACTAGCGGACACAATGAGCAGTTCTTC.

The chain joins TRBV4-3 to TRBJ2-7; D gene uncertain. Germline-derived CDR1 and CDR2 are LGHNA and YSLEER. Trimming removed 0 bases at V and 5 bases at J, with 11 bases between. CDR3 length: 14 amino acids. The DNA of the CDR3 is TGCGCCAGCAGCCAAGAGGATCGTAGCCACGAGCAGTACTTC. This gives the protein CASSQEDRSHEQYF.

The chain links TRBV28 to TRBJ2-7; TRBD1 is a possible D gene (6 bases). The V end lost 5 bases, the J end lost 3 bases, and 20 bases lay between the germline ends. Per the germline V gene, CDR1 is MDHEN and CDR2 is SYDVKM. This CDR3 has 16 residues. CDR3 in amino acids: CASSRGDRDIGYEQYF. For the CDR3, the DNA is TGTGCCAGCAGTAGAGGGGACCGGGACATTGGCTACGAGCAGTACTTC.

In DNA, the CDR3 is TGTGCCAGCAGCTTAGTTCCAGGCATTTGGGACTATGGCTACACCTTC. Residues: CASSLVPGIWDYGYTF. V and J are TRBV5-4 and TRBJ1-2; D call uncertain. This CDR3 has 16 residues. The germline gives CDR1 SGHNT, CDR2 YYREEE (reference sequence). Trimming shortened V by 2 bases and J by 3 bases, and 17 bases separated the two germline ends.

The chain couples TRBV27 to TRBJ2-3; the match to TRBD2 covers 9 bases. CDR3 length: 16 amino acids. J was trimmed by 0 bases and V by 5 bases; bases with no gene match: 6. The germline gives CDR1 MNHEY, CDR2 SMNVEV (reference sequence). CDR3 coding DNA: TGTGCCAGCAGTACCGGGACTAGCAGAAGCACAGATACGCAGTATTTT. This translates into CASSTGTSRSTDTQYF.

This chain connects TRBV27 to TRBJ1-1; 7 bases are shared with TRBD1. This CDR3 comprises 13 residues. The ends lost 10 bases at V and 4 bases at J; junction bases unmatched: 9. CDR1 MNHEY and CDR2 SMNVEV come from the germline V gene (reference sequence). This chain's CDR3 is CAIRGGLGTEAFF. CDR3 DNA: TGTGCCATCAGGGGGGGGCTGGGCACTGAAGCTTTCTTT.

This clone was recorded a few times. CDR3 amino acids: CAWNRGNTEAFF. Here the CDR3 DNA reads TGTGCCTGGAACAGGGGGAACACTGAAGCTTTCTTT. The V call is TRBV30, the J call TRBJ1-1; 7 bases are shared with TRBD1. CDR3 length: 12 residues. CDR1 is GTSNPN and CDR2 is SVGIG in the germline V gene (reference sequence). Losses at the gene ends were 4 bases for V and 1 base for J; bases not matched to a gene: 0.

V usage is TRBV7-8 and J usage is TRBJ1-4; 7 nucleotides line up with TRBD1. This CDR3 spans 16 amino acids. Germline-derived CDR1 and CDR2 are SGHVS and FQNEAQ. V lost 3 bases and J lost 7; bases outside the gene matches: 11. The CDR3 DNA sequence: TGTGCCAGCAGCTTTGTCGCAACAGGGGTCGGTGAAAAACTGTTTTTT. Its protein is CASSFVATGVGEKLFF.

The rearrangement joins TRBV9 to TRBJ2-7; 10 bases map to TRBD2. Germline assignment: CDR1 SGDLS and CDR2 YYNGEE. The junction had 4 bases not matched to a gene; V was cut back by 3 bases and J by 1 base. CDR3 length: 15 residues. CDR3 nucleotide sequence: TGTGCCAGCAGCGAGCTAGCGGGAGTATCCTACGAGCAGTACTTC. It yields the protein CASSELAGVSYEQYF.

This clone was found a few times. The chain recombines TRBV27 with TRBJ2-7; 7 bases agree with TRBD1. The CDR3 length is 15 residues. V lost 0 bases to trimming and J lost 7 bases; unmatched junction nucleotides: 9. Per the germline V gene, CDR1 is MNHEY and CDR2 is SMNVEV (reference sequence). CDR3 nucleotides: TGTGCCAGCAGTTTATCGGCAGCAGGGGGTGGGGAGCAGTACTTC. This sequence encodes CASSLSAAGGGEQYF.

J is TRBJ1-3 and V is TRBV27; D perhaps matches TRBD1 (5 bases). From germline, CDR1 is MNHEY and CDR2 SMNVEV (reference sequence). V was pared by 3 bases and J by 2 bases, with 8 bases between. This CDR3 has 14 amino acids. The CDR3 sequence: CASSLGGAGNTIYF. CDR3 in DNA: TGTGCCAGCAGTTTGGGGGGGGCTGGAAACACCATATATTTT.

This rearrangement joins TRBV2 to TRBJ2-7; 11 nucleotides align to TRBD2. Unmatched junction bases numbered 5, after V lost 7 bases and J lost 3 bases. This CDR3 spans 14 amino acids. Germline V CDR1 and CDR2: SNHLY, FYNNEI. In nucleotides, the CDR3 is TGTGCCAGCATTCAACTAGCGGGGGTCTACGAGCAGTACTTC. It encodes CASIQLAGVYEQYF.

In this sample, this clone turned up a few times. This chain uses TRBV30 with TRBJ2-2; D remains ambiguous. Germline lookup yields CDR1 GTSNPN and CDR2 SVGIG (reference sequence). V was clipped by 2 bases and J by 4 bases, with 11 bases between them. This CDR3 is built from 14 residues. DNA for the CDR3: TGTGCCTGGAGTACATCTTCGCCCACCGGGGAGCTGTTTTTT. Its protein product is CAWSTSSPTGELFF.

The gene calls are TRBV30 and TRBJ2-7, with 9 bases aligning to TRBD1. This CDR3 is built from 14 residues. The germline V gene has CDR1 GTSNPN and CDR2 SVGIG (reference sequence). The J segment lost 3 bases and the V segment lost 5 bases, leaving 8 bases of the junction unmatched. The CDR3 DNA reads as TGTGCCTGGGGTACGGGACAGGGAAACTACGAGCAGTACTTC. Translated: CAWGTGQGNYEQYF.